The 14 T cell receptor beta chains reported below all come from one sample, sequenced in a study of T cell repertoires in cytomegalovirus infection. TCRdb ran MiXCR on the reads and lists one entry per CDR3 protein. This table holds 480,000 or so distinct CDR3 sequences, about 11% found once. The sequencing input was PBMCs. The source is a human donor in good health (CMV status not recorded). Some clones in this sample may be carry-over from other donors' samples.

This clonotype was counted many times. This sequence joins TRBV7-3 and TRBJ2-3; the D is unclear. From germline, CDR1 is SGHTA and CDR2 FQGTGA. CDR3 length: 14 residues. The V end was cut by 3 bases, the J end by 5 bases, with 12 bases between. This CDR3 is CASSLMTSRDTQYF. In DNA form, the CDR3 reads TGTGCCAGCAGCTTGATGACCAGTAGAGATACGCAGTATTTT.

This clonotype was found many times. The chain couples TRBV15 to TRBJ2-7, with 7 bases matching TRBD1. Losses at the gene ends were 5 bases for V and 2 bases for J; bases not matched to a gene: 3. The CDR3 extends over 13 amino acids. Germline-derived CDR1 and CDR2 are LNHNV and YYDKDF (reference sequence). The CDR3 nucleotides read TGTGCCACCAGCGAAGACAGGGCCTACGAGCAGTACTTC. Residues: CATSEDRAYEQYF.

The chain uses TRBV4-1 and TRBJ1-3; D unclear. Trimming took 1 base from V and 1 from J, leaving 8 bases between them. Germline-derived CDR1 and CDR2 are MGHRA and YSYEKL. This CDR3 region has 15 residues. The CDR3 loop is CASSQVVGSGNTIYF. In nucleotides, the CDR3 is TGCGCCAGCAGCCAAGTAGTGGGTTCTGGAAACACCATATATTTT.

This clonotype was counted many times. The genes are TRBV2 and TRBJ1-2, with a tentative D call TRBD1 (5 bases). V was shortened by 0 bases and J by 8 bases, with 13 bases between the two germline ends. The CDR3 loop spans 14 amino acids. From germline, CDR1 is SNHLY and CDR2 FYNNEI. The CDR3 bases are TGTGCCAGCAGTGAAGCGGGACGCGAGGGAGGCTACACCTTC. As protein: CASSEAGREGGYTF. The full variable domain, with the rest looked up from reference TRBV2 and TRBJ1-2, is EPEVTQTPSHQVTQMGQEVILRCVPISNHLYFYWYRQILGQKVEFLVSFYNNEISEKSEIFDDQFSVERPDGSNFTLKIRSTKLEDSAMYFCASSEAGREGGYTFGSGTRLTVV.

In its sample, this clonotype was seen a few times. This chain uses TRBV28 with TRBJ2-4; 11 bases are a match to TRBD2. The CDR3 extends over 17 amino acids. V was pared by 1 base and J by 7 bases, with 9 bases of the junction left unmatched. Germline assignment: CDR1 MDHEN and CDR2 SYDVKM. The CDR3 DNA reads as TGTGCCAGCAGTTTATATCTACTAGCGGGAGAAAGGAACATTCAGTACTTC. Protein sequence: CASSLYLLAGERNIQYF.

This clonotype was counted ten times or more. V gene TRBV25-1 combines with J gene TRBJ1-1; TRBD1 matches 9 bases. V lost 0 bases and J lost 3; bases outside the gene matches: 2. Germline V lookup: CDR1 MGHDK, CDR2 SYGVNS. The CDR3 runs to 15 residues. As DNA, the CDR3 is TGTGCCAGCAGTGAATACGGGGACAGGGACACTGAAGCTTTCTTT. It yields the protein CASSEYGDRDTEAFF.

This clonotype was found a few times. The CDR3 DNA follows: TGCAGTGCCTCCGGGACAGGGTTGGGCTACACCTTC. This sequence encodes CSASGTGLGYTF. The rearrangement links TRBV20-1 to TRBJ1-2; the match to TRBD1 covers 9 bases. This CDR3 is built from 12 residues. Germline V gives CDR1 DFQATT, CDR2 SNEGSKA (reference sequence). V lost 6 bases and J lost 8; bases outside the gene matches: 7.

This clonotype was picked up many times. This chain links TRBV6-1 with TRBJ2-1; D may be TRBD2 (6 bases). Between the trimmed V and J ends, which lost 11 bases and 3 bases, there was a span of 14 bases. This CDR3 has 13 residues. Germline assignment: CDR1 MNHNS and CDR2 SASEGT. The CDR3 here is CALRRVDYNEQFF. The CDR3 DNA reads TGTGCCCTCCGGAGGGTCGACTACAATGAGCAGTTCTTC.

This clonotype was detected a few times. The CDR3 reads CASSSRYEDTIYF. CDR3 DNA: TGTGCCAGCAGTTCCCGATACGAGGACACCATATATTTT. The chain carries TRBV12-3 or TRBV12-4 and TRBJ1-3, with unresolved D. CDR3 length: 13 amino acids. Trimming cost V 4 bases and J 8 bases, with 12 bases left between them.

This clonotype was seen a few times. The chain is built from TRBV5-4 and TRBJ1-1, with unresolved D. The CDR3 has 14 residues. Germline lookup yields CDR1 SGHNT and CDR2 YYREEE (reference sequence). Trimming pared 0 bases from V and 2 bases from J, leaving 8 bases between. CDR3 sequence (DNA): TGTGCCAGCAGCTTGGCGGCCAGTAACACTGAAGCTTTCTTT. As protein: CASSLAASNTEAFF.

This clonotype showed up many times. J is TRBJ2-5 and V is TRBV27; D is possibly TRBD1 or TRBD2 (5 bases each). Germline V CDR1 and CDR2: MNHEY, SMNVEV (reference sequence). The CDR3 covers 15 residues. V lost 2 bases and J lost 5, with 15 bases in between. The CDR3 DNA reads TGTGCCAGCAGTTTAGCTACGGGACCCCTGGAGACCCAGTACTTC. Its translation is CASSLATGPLETQYF.

This clonotype has ten or more counts. V usage is TRBV4-2 and J usage is TRBJ2-7; 7 positions agree with TRBD1. V shed 2 bases and J 2 bases; nucleotides not matched to a gene: 21. The germline gives CDR1 LGHNA, CDR2 YNFKEQ. The length of the CDR3 is 20 residues. The CDR3 loop reads CASSQLIGVGSGQSPYEQYF. For the CDR3, the DNA is TGTGCCAGCAGCCAATTGATTGGGGTTGGATCGGGACAGTCCCCCTACGAGCAGTACTTC.

A note on this clonotype: A much larger clone differs by one base, so this may be a read error. Because it lacks the conserved phenylalanine or tryptophan at the end, this CDR3 is likely a read error. The chain links TRBV12-3 or TRBV12-4 to TRBJ2-3; D perhaps matches TRBD2 (6 bases). V was clipped by 8 bases and J by 2 bases, with 17 bases between them. CDR3 length equals 15 residues. CDR3 bases: TGTGCCAGCGGGGTTAGCGGACCTGACACAGATACGCAGTATTGT. It is translated as CASGVSGPDTDTQYC.

This clonotype was recorded at least ten times. The chain couples TRBV20-1 to TRBJ2-1; D perhaps matches TRBD1 (5 bases). The V gene's germline CDR1 is DFQATT and CDR2 SNEGSKA (reference sequence). V was pared by 3 bases and J by 3 bases, with 9 bases between. CDR3 size: 13 residues. The CDR3 here is CSARSDSYNEQFF. The CDR3 DNA follows: TGCAGTGCTAGGTCAGACAGCTACAATGAGCAGTTCTTC.